The sequence of this T cell receptor (beta chain) was determined in a study of blood T cell repertoires in COVID-19. This CDR3 contains 15 residues. Germline CDR1 is SGDLS and CDR2 is YYNGEE. The ends were cut back, 4 bases at V and 6 bases at J, with 17 bases in the middle. TCRdb keeps only in-frame clones here, not all; method: immunoSEQ multiplex PCR. The sample carries 160,000 or so clones, around three quarters recorded once. The source material was peripheral blood. This TCR came from a man aged 65 to 79 with active or convalescent COVID-19. The chain joins TRBV9 to TRBJ2-1, with a tentative D call TRBD1 (7 bases). The CDR3: CASSSRDRQGNEQFF. The CDR3 DNA reads as TGTGCCAGCAGCTCGCGGGATAGACAGGGCAATGAGCAGTTCTTC.